The text below deals with one T cell receptor (beta chain). Antigen unknown. Use of 60 Vbeta and 13 Jbeta primers characterized the PCR. Produced via immunoSEQ multiplex PCR; TCRdb's table is partial and in-frame only. The table records 90,000 to 110,000 clones, around 80% of them present only once. Everyone who donated was a healthy bone marrow donor. V lost 7 bases and J lost 12, with 22 bases in between. The germline V gene encodes CDR1 SNHLY and CDR2 FYNNEI. This CDR3 contains 14 residues. The data were taken from a study of cytomegalovirus exposure and HLA in healthy donors. Study-level findings and limits: One cluster of highly shared sequence variants probably arose as a sequencing artifact. A later analysis appeared to link common viral pathogens to several of the most significant clusters. For most TCR sequences rarity was the rule, although some public TCRs occurred in many donors.

The sequence was collected from a man aged 35 to 55 in good health and CMV-seropositive. The material sequenced was PBMCs. The genes are TRBV2 and TRBJ2-4, with D perhaps matching TRBD1 (5 bases). CDR3 bases: TGTGCCAGCAAACCGGCTATCAGGGCTCACAGTCAGTACTTC. Protein sequence: CASKPAIRAHSQYF.